This paragraph covers one T cell receptor (beta chain) sequence. It lacks a known antigen. Base qualities are not at hand, and no much larger clone is one base apart. The CDR3 regions of human TCRbeta chains were subjected to immunosequencing. Per the authors' processing: TCRs in the repertoires were matched against a reference library of SARS-CoV-2-specific TCRs that had been generated with the MIRA antigen-specificity platform. Breadth was defined as the fraction of unique TCRs that were SARS-CoV-2-associated, and depth was defined as the fraction of total T cells that were SARS-CoV-2-associated. Using the MIRA data, each spike-specific TCR was mapped to the spike region that the TCR reacts to and placed in a CD4 or CD8 class. Log10-transformed breadth and depth values were compared by one-way ANOVA with Sidak's multiple comparisons tests. The source is immuneACCESS, and TCRdb retained only in-frame sequences with V and J called. Part of the clones is not carried over; for the studies checked, unresolved V genes explain less than half of this, and the remainder is unexplained. V and J calls and clone size are as listed in that table; D and trimming were resolved from the DNA. The sample records 120,000 to 150,000 clones, under 95% of which are singletons. Clones ranked in the top ten supply less than 2% of the sample.

These data are taken from a study of T cell responses to AZD1222 COVID-19 vaccine (dated by TCRdb to 2020 to 2022). In the study overall: A total of around 240 trial participants underwent TCR sequencing, of whom roughly 210 received two doses of AZD1222 and 26 received two doses of the MenACWY control vaccine. Trial participants were enrolled into age subgroups of 18-55, 56-69 and 70-plus years, which contained around 150, 29 and 61 TCR-sequenced participants, respectively.

Trimmed from V: 6 bases; trimmed from J: 0 bases; junction bases lacking a gene match: 10. CDR1 and CDR2, looked up from the germline V gene (reference sequence), are MNHEY and SMNVEV. The CDR3 has 18 amino acids, counting the end cysteine and phenylalanine. Only the CDR3 DNA stays, 54 bases, in frame from base 1. Findings and caveats that apply to the study as a whole: Because no day 14 peak-response samples were available, the repertoires could be characterized only after the peak T cell response. Conclusions about previously exposed vaccinees are limited because only a handful of AZD1222 recipients were SARS-CoV-2 seropositive at baseline. The whole spike protein was spanned by vaccine-associated CD4 TCRs, and dominant responses were seen in regions 160-218 and 743-854. Reportedly, almost half of the unique spike-specific TCRs recognized epitopes lying outside the regions that are mutated in the B.1.351 and B.1.1.7 variants. Spike-specific TCR breadth and depth rose significantly after two AZD1222 doses compared with day 0 and with MenACWY recipients. In the small 56-69-year group, the increase in depth fell short of significance, most likely because of low power. Participants were mostly white British and included more females than males, and it was suggested by the authors that clonal diversity may have been underestimated.

The intended sense of this specimen's time point label: about 28 days (+/-7) after the second vaccine dose. Because spike-specific TCR depth and breadth did not differ between the two schedules, AZD1222 recipients who got a second dose at roughly 4 weeks were pooled with those who got a second dose at roughly 12 weeks. The vaccinee samples were drawn from two UK trials, COV001 and COV002, one of which was a single-blind randomized controlled phase 2/3 trial testing AZD1222 (ChAdOx1 nCoV-19) in healthy adults. Trial participant PBMC samples were collected at day 0 and day 28 after the second dose for TCRbeta chain sequencing.

Rearrangement joined TRBV27 to TRBJ1-6, and 8 bases in between align with TRBD1. Sequences were derived from peripheral blood, sampled 28 days after the second AZD1222 dose. The TCR was taken from an adult who received the AZD1222 COVID-19 vaccine. The DNA is as follows: TGTGCCAGCAGCTTCGGGACAGGCCCGAGCTCCTATAATTCACCCCTCCACTTT. Translated, this is CASSFGTGPSSYNSPLHF.